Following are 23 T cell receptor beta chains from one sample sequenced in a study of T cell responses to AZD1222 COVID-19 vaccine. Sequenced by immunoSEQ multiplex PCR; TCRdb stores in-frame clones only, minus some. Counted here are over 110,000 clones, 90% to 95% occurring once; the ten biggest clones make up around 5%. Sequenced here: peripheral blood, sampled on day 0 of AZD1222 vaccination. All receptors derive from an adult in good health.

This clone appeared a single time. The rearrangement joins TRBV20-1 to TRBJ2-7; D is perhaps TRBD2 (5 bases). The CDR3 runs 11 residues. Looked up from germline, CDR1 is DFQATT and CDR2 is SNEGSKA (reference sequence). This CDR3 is CSATSSHEQYF. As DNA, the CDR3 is TGCAGCGCCACTAGTAGTCACGAGCAGTACTTC.

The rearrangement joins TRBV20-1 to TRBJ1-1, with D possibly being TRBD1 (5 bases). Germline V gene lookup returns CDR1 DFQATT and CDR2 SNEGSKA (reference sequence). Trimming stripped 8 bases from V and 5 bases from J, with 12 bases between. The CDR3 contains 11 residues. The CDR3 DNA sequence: TGCAGTCCATTGGGGGGGACTGAAGCTTTCTTT. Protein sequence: CSPLGGTEAFF.

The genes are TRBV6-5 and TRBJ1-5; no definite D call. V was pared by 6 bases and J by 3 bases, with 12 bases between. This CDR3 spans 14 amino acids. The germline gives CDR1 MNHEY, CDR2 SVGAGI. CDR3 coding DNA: TGTGCCAGCAGGTATCGACGGCACAATCAGCCCCAGCATTTT. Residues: CASRYRRHNQPQHF.

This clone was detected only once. The CDR3, as DNA: TGTGCCAGCAGTGGGCAGGGGGGACAGCTAAGTCAGCCCCAGCATTTT. Amino acid sequence: CASSGQGGQLSQPQHF. This chain links TRBV2 with TRBJ1-5, with TRBD1 identical over 7 bases. The CDR3 is made up of 16 amino acids. Germline lookup yields CDR1 SNHLY and CDR2 FYNNEI. The V and J ends lost 4 bases and 6 bases, in that order; junction bases with no gene match: 12.

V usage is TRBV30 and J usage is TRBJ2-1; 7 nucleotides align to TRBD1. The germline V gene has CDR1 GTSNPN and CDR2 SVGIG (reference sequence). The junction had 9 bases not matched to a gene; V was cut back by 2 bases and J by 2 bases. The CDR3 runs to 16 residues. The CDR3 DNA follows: TGTGCCTGGAGTCTTAGGAGGACAGGCGCCTACAATGAGCAGTTCTTC. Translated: CAWSLRRTGAYNEQFF.

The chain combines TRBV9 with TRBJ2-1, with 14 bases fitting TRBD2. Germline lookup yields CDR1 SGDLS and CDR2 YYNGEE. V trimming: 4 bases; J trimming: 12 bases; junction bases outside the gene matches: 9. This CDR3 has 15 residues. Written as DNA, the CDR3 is TGTGCCAGCAGCACAGGCGGGACTAGCGGGAGCGGGCAGTTCTTC. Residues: CASSTGGTSGSGQFF.

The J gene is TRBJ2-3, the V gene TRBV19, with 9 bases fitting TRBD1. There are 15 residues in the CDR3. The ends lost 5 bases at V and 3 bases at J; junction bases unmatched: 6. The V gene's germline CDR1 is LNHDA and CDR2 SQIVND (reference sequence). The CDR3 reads CASSPQGARTDTQYF. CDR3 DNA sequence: TGTGCCAGTAGTCCACAGGGGGCAAGGACAGATACGCAGTATTTT. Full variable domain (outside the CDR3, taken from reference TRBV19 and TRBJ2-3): DGGITQSPKYLFRKEGQNVTLSCEQNLNHDAMYWYRQDPGQGLRLIYYSQIVNDFQKGDIAEGYSVSREKKESFPLTVTSAQKNPTAFYLCASSPQGARTDTQYFGPGTRLTVL.

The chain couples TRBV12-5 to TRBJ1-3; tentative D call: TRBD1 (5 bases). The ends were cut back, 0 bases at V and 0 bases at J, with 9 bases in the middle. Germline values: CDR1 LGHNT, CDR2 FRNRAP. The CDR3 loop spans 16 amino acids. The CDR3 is CASGLVVGTSGNTIYF. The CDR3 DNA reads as TGTGCTAGTGGTTTGGTGGTGGGGACCTCTGGAAACACCATATATTTT. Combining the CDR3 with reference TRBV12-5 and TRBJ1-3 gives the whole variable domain DARVTQTPRHKVTEMGQEVTMRCQPILGHNTVFWYRQTMMQGLELLAYFRNRAPLDDSGMPKDRFSAEMPDATLATLKIQPSEPRDSAVYFCASGLVVGTSGNTIYFGEGSWLTVV.

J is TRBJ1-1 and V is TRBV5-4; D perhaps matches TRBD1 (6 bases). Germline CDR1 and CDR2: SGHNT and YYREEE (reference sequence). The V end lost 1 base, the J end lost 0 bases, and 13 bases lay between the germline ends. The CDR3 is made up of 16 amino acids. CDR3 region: CASSLYRRGVNTEAFF. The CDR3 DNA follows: TGTGCCAGCAGCTTGTACCGAAGGGGGGTGAACACTGAAGCTTTCTTT.

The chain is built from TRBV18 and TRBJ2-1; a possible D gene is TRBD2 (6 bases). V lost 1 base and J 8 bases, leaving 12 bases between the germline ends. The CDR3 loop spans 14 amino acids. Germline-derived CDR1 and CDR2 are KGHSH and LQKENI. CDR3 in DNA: TGTGCCAGCTCACCACTCCTTAGGGAGGATGAGCAGTTCTTC. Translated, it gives CASSPLLREDEQFF.

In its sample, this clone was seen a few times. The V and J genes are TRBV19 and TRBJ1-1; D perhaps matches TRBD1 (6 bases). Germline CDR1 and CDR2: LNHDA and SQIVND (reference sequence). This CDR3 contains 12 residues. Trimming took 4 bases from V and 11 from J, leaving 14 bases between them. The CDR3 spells CASSTSPGAAFF. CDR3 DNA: TGTGCCAGTAGTACTTCCCCAGGGGCGGCTTTCTTT.

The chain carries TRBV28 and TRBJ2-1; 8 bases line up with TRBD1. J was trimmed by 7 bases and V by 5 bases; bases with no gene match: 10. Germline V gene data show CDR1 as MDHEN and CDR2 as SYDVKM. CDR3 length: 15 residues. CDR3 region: CASSTIRQGKNEQFF. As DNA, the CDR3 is TGTGCCAGCAGTACCATACGACAGGGGAAAAATGAGCAGTTCTTC.

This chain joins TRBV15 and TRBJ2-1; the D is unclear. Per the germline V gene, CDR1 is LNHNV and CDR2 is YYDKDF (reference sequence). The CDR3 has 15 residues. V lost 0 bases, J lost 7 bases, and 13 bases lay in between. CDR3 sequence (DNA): TGTGCCACCAGCAGAGATCTAAACTTGCCAAATGAGCAGTTCTTC. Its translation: CATSRDLNLPNEQFF.

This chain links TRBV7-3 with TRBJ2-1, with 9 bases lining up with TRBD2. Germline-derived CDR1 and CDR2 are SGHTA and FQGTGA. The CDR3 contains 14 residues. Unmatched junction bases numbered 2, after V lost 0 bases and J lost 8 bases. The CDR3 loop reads CASSLTSGSYEQFF. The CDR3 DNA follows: TGTGCCAGCAGCTTAACTAGCGGGAGCTATGAGCAGTTCTTC.

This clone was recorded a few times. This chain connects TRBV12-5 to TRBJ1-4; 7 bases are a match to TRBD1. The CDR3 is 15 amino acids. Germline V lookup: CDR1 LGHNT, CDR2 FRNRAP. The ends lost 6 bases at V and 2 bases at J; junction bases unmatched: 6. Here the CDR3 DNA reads TGTGCTAGTGGGGACGACAGGGCCACTAATGAAAAACTGTTTTTT. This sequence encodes CASGDDRATNEKLFF.

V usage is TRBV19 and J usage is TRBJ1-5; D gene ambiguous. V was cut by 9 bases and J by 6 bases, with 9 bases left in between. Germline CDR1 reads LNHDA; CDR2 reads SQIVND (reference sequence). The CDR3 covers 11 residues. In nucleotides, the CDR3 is TGTGCCAGGGCAAGGGCTCAGCCCCAGCATTTT. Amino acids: CARARAQPQHF.

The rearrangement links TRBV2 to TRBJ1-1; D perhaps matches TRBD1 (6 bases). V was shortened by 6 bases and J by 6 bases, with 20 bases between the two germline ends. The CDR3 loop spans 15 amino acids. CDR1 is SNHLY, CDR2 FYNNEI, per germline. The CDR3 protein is CASRVSGGIRAEAFF. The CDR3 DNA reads TGTGCCAGCAGAGTGTCGGGGGGCATCCGGGCTGAAGCTTTCTTT.

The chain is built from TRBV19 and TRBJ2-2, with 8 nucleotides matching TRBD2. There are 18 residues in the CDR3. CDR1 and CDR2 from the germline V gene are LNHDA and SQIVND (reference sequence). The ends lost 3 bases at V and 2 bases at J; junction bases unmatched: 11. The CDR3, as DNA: TGTGCCAGTAGTATGGGGCTTTGGGCGGGAGGTAACACCGGGGAGCTGTTTTTT. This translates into CASSMGLWAGGNTGELFF.

The CDR3 DNA reads as TGTGCCAGCAGCCAAGAATCCTTGGTGGATGAGCAGTTCTTC. Its protein is CASSQESLVDEQFF. The gene calls are TRBV14 and TRBJ2-1, with no clear D. The germline V and J ends were trimmed by 0 bases and 8 bases, with 11 bases remaining between them. The CDR3 is 14 residues long. Per the germline V gene, CDR1 is SGHDN and CDR2 is FVKESK.

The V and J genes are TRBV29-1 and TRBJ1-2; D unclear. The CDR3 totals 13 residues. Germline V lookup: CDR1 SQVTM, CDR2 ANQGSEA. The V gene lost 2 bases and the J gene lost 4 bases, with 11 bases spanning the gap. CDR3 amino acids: CSVEPRERYGYTF. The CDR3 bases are TGCAGCGTTGAACCCCGGGAACGCTATGGCTACACCTTC.

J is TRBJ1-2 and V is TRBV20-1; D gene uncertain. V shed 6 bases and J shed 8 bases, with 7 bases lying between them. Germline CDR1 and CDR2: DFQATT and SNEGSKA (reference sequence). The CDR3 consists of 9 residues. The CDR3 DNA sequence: TGCAGTGCCAATGGGGGCTACACCTTC. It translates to CSANGGYTF.

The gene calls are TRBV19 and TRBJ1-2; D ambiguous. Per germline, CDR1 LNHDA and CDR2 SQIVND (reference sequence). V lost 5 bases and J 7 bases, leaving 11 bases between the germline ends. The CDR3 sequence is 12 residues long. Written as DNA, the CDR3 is TGTGCCAGTAGTCGGAGAGACGGTGGCTACACCTTC. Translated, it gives CASSRRDGGYTF.

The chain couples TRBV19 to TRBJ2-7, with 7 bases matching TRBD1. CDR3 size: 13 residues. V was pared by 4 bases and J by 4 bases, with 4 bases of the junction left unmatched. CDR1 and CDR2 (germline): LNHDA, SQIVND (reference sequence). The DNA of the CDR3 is TGTGCCAGTAGTAGGGGGACAGTATACGAGCAGTACTTC. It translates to CASSRGTVYEQYF.